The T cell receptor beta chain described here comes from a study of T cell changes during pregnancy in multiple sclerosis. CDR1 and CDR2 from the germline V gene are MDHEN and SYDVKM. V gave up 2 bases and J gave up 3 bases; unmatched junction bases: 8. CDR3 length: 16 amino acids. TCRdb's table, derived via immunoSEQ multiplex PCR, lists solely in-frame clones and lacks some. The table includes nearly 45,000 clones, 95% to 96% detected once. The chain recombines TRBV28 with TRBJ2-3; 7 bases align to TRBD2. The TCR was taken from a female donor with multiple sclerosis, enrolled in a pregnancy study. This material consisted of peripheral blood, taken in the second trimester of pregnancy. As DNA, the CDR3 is TGTGCCAGCAGTTTACCCGCTAGCGGAGTGACAGATACGCAGTATTTT. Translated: CASSLPASGVTDTQYF.